The text below deals with one TCR beta chain. The sample originates from a study of blood T cell repertoires in COVID-19. Study context: T cells, B-cell-depleted T cells, or PBMCs supplied cDNA or gDNA.

Sequenced by immunoSEQ multiplex PCR; TCRdb stores in-frame clones only, minus some. In the table there are about 94,000 clones, more than 75% of which are singletons. Germline CDR1 is SNHLY and CDR2 is FYNNEI. The CDR3 sequence is 16 residues long. With V trimmed by 6 bases and J by 2 bases, 13 bases remained unmatched. The sequence was obtained from a human donor with acute or convalescent COVID-19. The donor label of this sample is uncertain. The sequenced sample consisted of peripheral blood. The V gene is TRBV2, the J gene TRBJ2-7; 7 bases line up with TRBD1. The CDR3 is CASRGRLGTDTYEQYF. DNA of the CDR3: TGTGCCAGCAGGGGCCGATTAGGGACAGATACCTACGAGCAGTACTTC.